This T cell receptor beta chain was obtained from a study of blood T cell repertoires in COVID-19. Per the authors' pipeline: Using reference gene primer amplification, nucleated cell counts were estimated. The table came from immunoSEQ multiplex PCR; TCRdb's copy has only in-frame clones and leaves some out. V, J and clone size are those of that table, while D and trimming were read from the DNA. The sample has approximately 12,000 clones, around 82% seen once. Germline assignment: CDR1 SGHDN and CDR2 FVKESK. The ends were cut back, 0 bases at V and 8 bases at J, with 7 bases in the middle. There are 12 residues in the CDR3.

This receptor was taken from a woman aged 60-75 years with acute or convalescent COVID-19. The sequencing input was peripheral blood. This chain uses TRBV14 with TRBJ1-2; D not certain. The DNA for the CDR3 is TGTGCCAGCAGCCAAGACGGTTTAGGCTACACCTTC. Translating it yields CASSQDGLGYTF.